This T cell receptor beta chain was obtained from a study of tumour-infiltrating T cells in Burkitt lymphoma. Study-level information: Productive clonality predicted overall and progression-free survival. Points from the study as a whole: Many Burkitt lymphoma patients shared several public clonotypes.

As for this clone: What it recognizes is unknown.

This CDR3 has 16 residues. CDR1 and CDR2 (germline): SGHAT, FQNNGV. The V and J ends lost 5 bases and 2 bases, in that order; junction bases with no gene match: 10. Sequencing was performed with immunoSEQ multiplex PCR; in TCRdb, only in-frame clones are kept and a portion is missing. The sample lists about 3,700 clones, around 14% occurring once. Specimen: tumor tissue. The V gene is TRBV11-2, the J gene TRBJ2-3, with TRBD2 identical over 7 bases. This TCR derives from a human donor with Burkitt lymphoma. The CDR3 is CASSLRLAAHTDTQYF. The CDR3, as DNA: TGTGCCAGCAGCCTCCGTCTAGCGGCACACACAGATACGCAGTATTTT.